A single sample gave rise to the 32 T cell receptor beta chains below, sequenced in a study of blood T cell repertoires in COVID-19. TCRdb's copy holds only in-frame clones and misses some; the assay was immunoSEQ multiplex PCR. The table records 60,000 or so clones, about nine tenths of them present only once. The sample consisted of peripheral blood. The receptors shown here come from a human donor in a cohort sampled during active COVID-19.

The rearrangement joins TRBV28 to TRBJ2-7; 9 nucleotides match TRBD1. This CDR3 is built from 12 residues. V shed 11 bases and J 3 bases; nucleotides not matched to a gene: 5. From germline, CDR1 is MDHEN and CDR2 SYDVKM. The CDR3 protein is CAGQGPGYEQYF. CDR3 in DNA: TGTGCCGGACAGGGGCCGGGCTACGAGCAGTACTTC. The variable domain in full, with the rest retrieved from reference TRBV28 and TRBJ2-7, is DVKVTQSSRYLVKRTGEKVFLECVQDMDHENMFWYRQDPGLGLRLIYFSYDVKMKEKGDIPEGYSVSREKKERFSLILESASTNQTSMYLCAGQGPGYEQYFGPGTRLTVT.

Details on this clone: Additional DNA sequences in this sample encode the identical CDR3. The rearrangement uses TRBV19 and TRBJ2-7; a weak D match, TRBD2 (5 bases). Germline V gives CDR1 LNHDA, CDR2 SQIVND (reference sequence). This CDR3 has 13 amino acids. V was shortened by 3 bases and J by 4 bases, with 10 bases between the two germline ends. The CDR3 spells CASSIGLAYEQYF. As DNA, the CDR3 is TGTGCCAGTAGTATCGGGCTAGCTTACGAGCAGTACTTC.

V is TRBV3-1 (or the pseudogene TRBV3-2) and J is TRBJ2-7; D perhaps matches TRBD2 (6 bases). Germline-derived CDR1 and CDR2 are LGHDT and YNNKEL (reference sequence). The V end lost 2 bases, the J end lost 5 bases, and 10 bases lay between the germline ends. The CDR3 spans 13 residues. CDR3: CASSQWGENEQYF. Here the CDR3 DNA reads TGTGCCAGCAGCCAATGGGGGGAGAACGAGCAGTACTTC.

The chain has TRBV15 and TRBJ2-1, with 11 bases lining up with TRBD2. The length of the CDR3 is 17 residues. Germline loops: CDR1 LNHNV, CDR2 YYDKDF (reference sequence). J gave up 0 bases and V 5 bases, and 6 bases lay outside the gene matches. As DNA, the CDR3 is TGTGCCACCAGCGGACAGGGACTAGCGGACTCCTACAATGAGCAGTTCTTC. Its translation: CATSGQGLADSYNEQFF.

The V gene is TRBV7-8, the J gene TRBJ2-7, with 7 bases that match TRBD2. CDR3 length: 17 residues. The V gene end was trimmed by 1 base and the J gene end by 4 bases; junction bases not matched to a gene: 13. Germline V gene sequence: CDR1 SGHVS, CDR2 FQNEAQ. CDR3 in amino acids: CASSLGFTAGVEYEQYF. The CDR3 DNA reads TGTGCCAGCAGCTTAGGTTTCACGGCGGGAGTCGAGTACGAGCAGTACTTC.

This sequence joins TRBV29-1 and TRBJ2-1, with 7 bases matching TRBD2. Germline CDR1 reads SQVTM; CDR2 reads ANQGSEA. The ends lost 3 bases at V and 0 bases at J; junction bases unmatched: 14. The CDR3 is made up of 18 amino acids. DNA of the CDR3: TGCAGCGTTGACGAGGAACTAGCGCCTCCTCACTCCTACAATGAGCAGTTCTTC. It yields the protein CSVDEELAPPHSYNEQFF.

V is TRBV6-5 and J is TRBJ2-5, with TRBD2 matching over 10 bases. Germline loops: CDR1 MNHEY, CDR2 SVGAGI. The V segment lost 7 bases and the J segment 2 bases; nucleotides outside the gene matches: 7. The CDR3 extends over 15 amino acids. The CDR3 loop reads CASTGLAVPQETQYF. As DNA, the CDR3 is TGTGCCAGCACTGGACTAGCGGTCCCACAAGAGACCCAGTACTTC.

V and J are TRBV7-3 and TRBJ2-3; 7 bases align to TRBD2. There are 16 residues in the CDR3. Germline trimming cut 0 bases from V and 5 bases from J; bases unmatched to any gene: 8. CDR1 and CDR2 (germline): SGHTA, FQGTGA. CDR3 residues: CASSLTRGSSGDTQYF. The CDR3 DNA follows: TGTGCCAGCAGCTTAACGCGGGGGTCATCAGGAGATACGCAGTATTTT.

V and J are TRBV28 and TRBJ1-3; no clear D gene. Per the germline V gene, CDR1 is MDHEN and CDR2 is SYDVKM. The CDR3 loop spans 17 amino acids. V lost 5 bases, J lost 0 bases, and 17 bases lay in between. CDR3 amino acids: CASSLLFLGHSGNTIYF. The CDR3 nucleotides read TGTGCCAGCAGTCTATTGTTTTTGGGCCACTCTGGAAACACCATATATTTT.

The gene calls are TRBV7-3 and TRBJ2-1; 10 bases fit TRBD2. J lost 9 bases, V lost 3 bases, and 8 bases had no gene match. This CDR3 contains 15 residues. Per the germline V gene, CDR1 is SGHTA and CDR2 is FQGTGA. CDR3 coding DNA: TGTGCCAGCAGCTTTAGGCTAGCGGGAGTGGGTGAGCAGTTCTTC. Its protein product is CASSFRLAGVGEQFF.

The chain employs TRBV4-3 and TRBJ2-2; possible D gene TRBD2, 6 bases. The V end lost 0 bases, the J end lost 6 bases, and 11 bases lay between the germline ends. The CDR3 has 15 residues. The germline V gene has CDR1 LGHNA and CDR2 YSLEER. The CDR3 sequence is CASSQDGLASGELFF. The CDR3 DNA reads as TGCGCCAGCAGCCAAGACGGCCTAGCGTCCGGGGAGCTGTTTTTT.

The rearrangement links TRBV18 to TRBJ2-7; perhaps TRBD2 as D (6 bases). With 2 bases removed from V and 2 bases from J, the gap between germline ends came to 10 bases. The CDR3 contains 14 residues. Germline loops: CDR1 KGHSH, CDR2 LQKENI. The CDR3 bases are TGTGCCAGCTCACCAGGGACTGGGGCCTACGAGCAGTACTTC. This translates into CASSPGTGAYEQYF.

The CDR3 sequence is CASSSAGDSPLHF. The CDR3 DNA is TGTGCCAGCAGTTCCGCGGGGGATTCACCCCTCCACTTT. V is TRBV11-2 and J is TRBJ1-6; D is possibly TRBD1 (5 bases). Germline CDR1 SGHAT, CDR2 FQNNGV. V shed 6 bases and J shed 8 bases, with 11 bases lying between them. CDR3 length equals 13 residues. Variable domain in full (rest from reference TRBV11-2 and TRBJ1-6): EAGVAQSPRYKIIEKRQSVAFWCNPISGHATLYWYQQILGQGPKLLIQFQNNGVVDDSQLPKDRFSAERLKGVDSTLKIQPAKLEDSAVYLCASSSAGDSPLHFGNGTRLTVT.

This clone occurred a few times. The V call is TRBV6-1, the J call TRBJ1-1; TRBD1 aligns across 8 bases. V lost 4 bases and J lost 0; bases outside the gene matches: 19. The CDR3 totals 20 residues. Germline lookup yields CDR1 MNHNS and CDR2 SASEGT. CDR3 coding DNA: TGTGCCAGCAGTGCCCGATTTCCGGGACAGGTCCGGGGGCTGAACACTGAAGCTTTCTTT. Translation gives CASSARFPGQVRGLNTEAFF.

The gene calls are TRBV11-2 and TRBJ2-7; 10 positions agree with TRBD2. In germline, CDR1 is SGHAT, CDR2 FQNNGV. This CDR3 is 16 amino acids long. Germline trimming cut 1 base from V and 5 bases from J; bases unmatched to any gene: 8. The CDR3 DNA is TGTGCCAGCAGCTTAGGGGCTAGCGGGAGTTTGGACGAGCAGTACTTC. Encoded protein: CASSLGASGSLDEQYF.

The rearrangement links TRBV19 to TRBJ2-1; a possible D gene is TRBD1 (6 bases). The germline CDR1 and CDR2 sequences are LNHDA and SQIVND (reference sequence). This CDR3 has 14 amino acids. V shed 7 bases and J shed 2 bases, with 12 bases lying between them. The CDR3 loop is CASKPGATYNEQFF. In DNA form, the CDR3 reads TGTGCCAGTAAACCAGGGGCAACCTACAATGAGCAGTTCTTC.

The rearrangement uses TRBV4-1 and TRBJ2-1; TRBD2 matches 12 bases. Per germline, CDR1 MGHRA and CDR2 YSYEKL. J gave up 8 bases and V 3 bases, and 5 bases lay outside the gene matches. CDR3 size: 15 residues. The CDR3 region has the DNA TGCGCCAGCAGCCACTCTAGCGGGAGGGCCTATGAGCAGTTCTTC. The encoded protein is CASSHSSGRAYEQFF.

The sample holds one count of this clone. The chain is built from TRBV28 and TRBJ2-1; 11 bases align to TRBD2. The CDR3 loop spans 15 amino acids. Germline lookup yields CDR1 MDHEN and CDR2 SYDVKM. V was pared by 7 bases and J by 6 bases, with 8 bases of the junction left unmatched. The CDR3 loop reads CASISLAGGLNEQFF. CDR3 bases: TGTGCCAGCATCTCCCTAGCGGGAGGACTCAATGAGCAGTTCTTC.

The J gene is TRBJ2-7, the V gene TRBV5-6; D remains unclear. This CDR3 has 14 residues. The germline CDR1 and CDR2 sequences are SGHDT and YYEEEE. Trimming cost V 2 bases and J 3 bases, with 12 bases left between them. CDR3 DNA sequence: TGTGCCAGCAGCTTAGGTATTCAGGACTACGAGCAGTACTTC. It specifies CASSLGIQDYEQYF.

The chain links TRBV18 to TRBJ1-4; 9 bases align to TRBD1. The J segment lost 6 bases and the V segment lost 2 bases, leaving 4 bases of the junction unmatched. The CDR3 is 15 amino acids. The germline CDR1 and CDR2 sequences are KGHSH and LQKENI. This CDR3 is CASSPITGGYEKLFF. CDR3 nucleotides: TGTGCCAGCTCACCAATCACAGGGGGCTATGAAAAACTGTTTTTT.

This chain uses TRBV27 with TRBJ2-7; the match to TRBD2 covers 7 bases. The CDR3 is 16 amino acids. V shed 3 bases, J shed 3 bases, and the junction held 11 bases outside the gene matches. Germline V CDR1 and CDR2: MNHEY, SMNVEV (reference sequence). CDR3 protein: CASSFPRLAGGYEQYF. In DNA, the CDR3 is TGTGCCAGCAGTTTCCCAAGACTAGCCGGGGGCTACGAGCAGTACTTC.

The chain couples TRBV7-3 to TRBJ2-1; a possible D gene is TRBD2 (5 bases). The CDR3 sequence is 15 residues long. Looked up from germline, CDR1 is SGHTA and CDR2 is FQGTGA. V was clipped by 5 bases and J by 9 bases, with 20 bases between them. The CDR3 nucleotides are TGTGCCAGCAGCCTAATACTAGGGCCCTTGGGTGAGCAGTTCTTC. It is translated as CASSLILGPLGEQFF.

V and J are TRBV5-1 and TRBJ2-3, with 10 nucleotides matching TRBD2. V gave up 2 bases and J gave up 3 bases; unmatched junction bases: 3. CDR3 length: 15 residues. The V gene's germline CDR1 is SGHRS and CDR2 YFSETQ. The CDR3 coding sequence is TGCGCCAGCAGCTTCGGGACTAGCGAAACAGATACGCAGTATTTT. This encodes CASSFGTSETDTQYF.

In nucleotides, the CDR3 is TGTGCCAGCAGCTTGGCAGGGAGGGGCAATGAGCAGTTCTTC. Translation: CASSLAGRGNEQFF. V and J are TRBV7-3 and TRBJ2-1, with 7 bases fitting TRBD2. The CDR3 is 14 residues long. Germline V CDR1 and CDR2: SGHTA, FQGTGA. Unmatched junction bases numbered 5, after V lost 3 bases and J lost 6 bases. Drawing the rest from reference TRBV7-3 and TRBJ2-1, the complete variable domain is GAGVSQTPSNKVTEKGKYVELRCDPISGHTALYWYRQSLGQGPEFLIYFQGTGAADDSGLPNDRFFAVRPEGSVSTLKIQRTERGDSAVYLCASSLAGRGNEQFFGPGTRLTVL.

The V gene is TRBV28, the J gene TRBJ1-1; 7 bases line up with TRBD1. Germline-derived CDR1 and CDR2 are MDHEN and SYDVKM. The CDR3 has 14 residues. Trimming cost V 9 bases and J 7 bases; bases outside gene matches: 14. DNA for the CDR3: TGTGCCAGTCTTTCAGGACAGGCGAGAGGTGAAGCTTTCTTT. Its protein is CASLSGQARGEAFF.

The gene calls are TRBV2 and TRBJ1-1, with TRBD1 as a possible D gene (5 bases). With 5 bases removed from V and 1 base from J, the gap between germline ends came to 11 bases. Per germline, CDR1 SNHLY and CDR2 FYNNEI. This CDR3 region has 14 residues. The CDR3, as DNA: TGTGCCAGCAGTCTAGGGGTCCCGAACACTGAAGCTTTCTTT. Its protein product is CASSLGVPNTEAFF.

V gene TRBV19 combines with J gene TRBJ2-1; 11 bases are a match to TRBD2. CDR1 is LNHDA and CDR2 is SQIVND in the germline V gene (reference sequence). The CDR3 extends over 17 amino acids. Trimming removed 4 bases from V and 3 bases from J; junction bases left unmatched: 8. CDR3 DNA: TGTGCCAGTAGTAGGCTAGCGGGAGGATCCGGCTACAATGAGCAGTTCTTC. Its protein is CASSRLAGGSGYNEQFF.

The chain's CDR3 is CASSSQGKLLMNTEAFF. CDR3 nucleotides: TGTGCCAGCAGTTCCCAGGGTAAACTACTCATGAACACTGAAGCTTTCTTT. V gene TRBV6-2 or TRBV6-3 combines with J gene TRBJ1-1; a weak D match, TRBD1 (5 bases). V lost 4 bases, J lost 0 bases, and 18 bases lay in between. Germline V gives CDR1 MNHEY, CDR2 SVGEGT. This CDR3 spans 17 amino acids.

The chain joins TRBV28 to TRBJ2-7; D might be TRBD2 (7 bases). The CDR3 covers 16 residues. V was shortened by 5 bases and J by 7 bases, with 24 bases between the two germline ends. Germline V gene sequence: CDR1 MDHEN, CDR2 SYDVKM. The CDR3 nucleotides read TGTGCCAGCAGTCTACTTTGGGGGCGGGGGACGGTTGAGCAGTACTTC. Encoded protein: CASSLLWGRGTVEQYF.

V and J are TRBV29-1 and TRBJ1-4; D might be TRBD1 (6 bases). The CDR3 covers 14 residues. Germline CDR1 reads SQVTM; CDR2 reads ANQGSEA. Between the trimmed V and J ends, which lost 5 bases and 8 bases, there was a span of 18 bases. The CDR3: CSVSRGTGGEKLFF. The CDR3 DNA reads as TGCAGCGTTTCGAGGGGGACGGGGGGAGAAAAACTGTTTTTT. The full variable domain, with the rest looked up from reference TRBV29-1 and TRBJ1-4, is SAVISQKPSRDICQRGTSLTIQCQVDSQVTMMFWYRQQPGQSLTLIATANQGSEATYESGFVIDKFPISRPNLTFSTLTVSNMSPEDSSIYLCSVSRGTGGEKLFFGSGTQLSVL.

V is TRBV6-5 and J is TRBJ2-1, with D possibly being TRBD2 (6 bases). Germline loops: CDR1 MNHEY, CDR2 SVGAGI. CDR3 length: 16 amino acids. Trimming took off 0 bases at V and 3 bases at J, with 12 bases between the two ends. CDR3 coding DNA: TGTGCCAGCAGTTACTCGATCCAGCGGGTCTACAATGAGCAGTTCTTC. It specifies CASSYSIQRVYNEQFF.

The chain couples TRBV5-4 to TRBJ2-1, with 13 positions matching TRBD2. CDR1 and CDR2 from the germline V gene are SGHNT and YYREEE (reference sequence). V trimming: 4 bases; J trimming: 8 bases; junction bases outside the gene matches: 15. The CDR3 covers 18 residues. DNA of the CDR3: TGTGCCAGCAGCAATACTGTACCGGGACTAGCGGGATTCGATGAGCAGTTCTTC. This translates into CASSNTVPGLAGFDEQFF.